A single sample gave rise to the 21 T cell receptor beta chains below, sequenced in a study of cytomegalovirus exposure and HLA in healthy donors. 60 Vbeta and 13 Jbeta primers were used in PCR. Using immunoSEQ multiplex PCR, the repertoire was profiled, and TCRdb retains in-frame clones only, with some absent. The data show approximately 89,000 clones, with around 62% seen just once and around 5.5% held by the top ten. The sequenced sample was PBMCs. Source of these receptors: a woman aged 25 to 39 in good health and CMV-seropositive.

V usage is TRBV6-5 and J usage is TRBJ2-7; D possibly corresponds to TRBD2 (6 bases). V shed 6 bases and J shed 5 bases, with 14 bases lying between them. Germline CDR1 reads MNHEY; CDR2 reads SVGAGI. The length of the CDR3 is 13 residues. This chain's CDR3 is CASRPRGGDEQYF. The CDR3 region has the DNA TGTGCCAGCAGACCGCGGGGTGGCGACGAGCAGTACTTC.

The genes are TRBV13 and TRBJ1-3; D remains unclear. Deletions cut 1 base from V and 9 bases from J, with 7 bases between. Per the germline V gene, CDR1 is PRHDT and CDR2 is FYEKMQ (reference sequence). The CDR3 consists of 12 residues. The CDR3 here is CASSLVRGTIYF. The CDR3 bases are TGTGCCAGCAGCTTAGTCCGGGGCACCATATATTTT.

This clone appeared a single time. The chain combines TRBV5-1 with TRBJ2-3; the D gene is possibly TRBD2 (5 bases). The CDR3 consists of 14 residues. In germline, CDR1 is SGHRS, CDR2 YFSETQ. The V and J ends lost 0 bases and 3 bases respectively, with 8 bases between them. The CDR3, as DNA: TGCGCCAGCAGCTTGGCGGGCGGGACAGATACGCAGTATTTT. Translation: CASSLAGGTDTQYF.

V usage is TRBV5-1 and J usage is TRBJ2-3; 12 bases are shared with TRBD1. J was trimmed by 7 bases and V by 4 bases; bases with no gene match: 10. CDR1 and CDR2 from the germline V gene are SGHRS and YFSETQ. The CDR3 spans 16 residues. The DNA of the CDR3 is TGCGCCAGCAGCGAATCCGGGACAGGGGGCAAGAATACGCAGTATTTT. Its protein product is CASSESGTGGKNTQYF.

Only a few counts were recorded for this clone. V gene TRBV6-5 combines with J gene TRBJ2-7, with D unresolved. The CDR3 sequence is 12 residues long. Germline CDR1 reads MNHEY; CDR2 reads SVGAGI. V was pared by 8 bases and J by 4 bases, with 12 bases between. CDR3 sequence: CASGTGRYEQYF. The DNA of the CDR3 is TGTGCCAGCGGAACGGGTCGATACGAGCAGTACTTC.

The chain joins TRBV18 to TRBJ1-3, with 7 bases aligning to TRBD1. The V gene end was trimmed by 6 bases and the J gene end by 3 bases; junction bases not matched to a gene: 11. The CDR3 length is 16 residues. Germline V CDR1 and CDR2: KGHSH, LQKENI. The CDR3 loop reads CASSPEGGRGGNTIYF. The CDR3 DNA reads TGTGCCAGCTCCCCCGAAGGGGGCCGTGGTGGAAACACCATATATTTT.

This clone was observed a handful of times. The gene calls are TRBV6-5 and TRBJ1-1; 7 positions agree with TRBD1. Losses at the gene ends were 2 bases for V and 0 bases for J; bases not matched to a gene: 3. Germline CDR1 reads MNHEY; CDR2 reads SVGAGI. This CDR3 region has 15 residues. The CDR3 reads CASSYTGTVNTEAFF. CDR3 DNA sequence: TGTGCCAGCAGTTACACCGGGACAGTGAACACTGAAGCTTTCTTT.

The table lists this clone with a count of one. The chain carries TRBV29-1 and TRBJ2-3; D may be TRBD1 (5 bases). CDR3 length: 15 residues. CDR1 and CDR2 (germline): SQVTM, ANQGSEA. Trimming removed 4 bases at V and 0 bases at J, with 14 bases between. CDR3 DNA: TGCAGCGTTGTTGGTGGGGCCACTAGCACAGATACGCAGTATTTT. This translates into CSVVGGATSTDTQYF.

The chain couples TRBV7-2 to TRBJ2-7; tentatively, D is TRBD2 (6 bases). Trimming left V 5 bases short and J 2 bases short, with 13 bases between. The germline V gene encodes CDR1 SGHTA and CDR2 FQGNSA. This CDR3 region has 14 residues. CDR3 loop: CASSGGGGTYEQYF. Written as DNA, the CDR3 is TGTGCCAGCAGCGGGGGAGGCGGGACCTACGAGCAGTACTTC.

CDR3 residues: CAISPIETSGEQFF. DNA for the CDR3: TGTGCCATCAGTCCCATCGAAACTAGCGGTGAGCAGTTCTTC. This chain links TRBV10-3 with TRBJ2-1; 8 nucleotides align to TRBD2. Germline CDR1 ENHRY, CDR2 SYGVKD. The CDR3 spans 14 residues. Germline trimming cut 5 bases from V and 9 bases from J; bases unmatched to any gene: 9.

The chain has TRBV5-8 and TRBJ2-6; no firm D call. Germline values: CDR1 SGHTS, CDR2 YDEGEE. V dropped 2 bases and J dropped 0 bases, with 6 bases sitting between them. CDR3 length: 15 residues. As DNA, the CDR3 is TGTGCCAGCAGCTTTCAGGTCTCTGGGGCCAACGTCCTGACTTTC. It translates to CASSFQVSGANVLTF.

DNA for the CDR3: TGTGCCAGCAGCTTAGGCCACGGAGGCGTCTACGAGCAGTACTTC. It yields the protein CASSLGHGGVYEQYF. V is TRBV11-1 and J is TRBJ2-7, with a weak D call TRBD2 (5 bases). Trimming took 1 base from V and 3 from J, leaving 13 bases between them. This CDR3 has 15 amino acids. The germline V gene has CDR1 SGHAT and CDR2 FQDESV (reference sequence).

V gene TRBV7-6 combines with J gene TRBJ1-4; D possibly corresponds to TRBD1 (5 bases). V was pared by 3 bases and J by 0 bases, with 11 bases between. CDR1 and CDR2 from the germline V gene are SGHVS and FNYEAQ. The CDR3 loop spans 16 amino acids. The chain's CDR3 is CASSFLQGSTNEKLFF. The CDR3 DNA follows: TGTGCCAGCAGCTTTCTCCAGGGATCAACTAATGAAAAACTGTTTTTT.

This clone was detected only a few times. This chain connects TRBV27 to TRBJ2-7; 11 nucleotides line up with TRBD2. Germline CDR1 is MNHEY and CDR2 is SMNVEV (reference sequence). V lost 5 bases to trimming and J lost 6 bases; unmatched junction nucleotides: 3. The CDR3 runs 13 residues. The CDR3 loop reads CASSAGTSGEQYF. CDR3 DNA: TGTGCCAGCAGTGCCGGGACTAGCGGCGAGCAGTACTTC.

V usage is TRBV2 and J usage is TRBJ2-5; the D is unclear. Looked up from germline, CDR1 is SNHLY and CDR2 is FYNNEI. V dropped 7 bases and J dropped 4 bases, with 4 bases sitting between them. There are 10 residues in the CDR3. CDR3 nucleotide sequence: TGTGCCAGCACGGGAGAGACCCAGTACTTC. It yields the protein CASTGETQYF. Combining the CDR3 with reference TRBV2 and TRBJ2-5 gives the whole variable domain EPEVTQTPSHQVTQMGQEVILRCVPISNHLYFYWYRQILGQKVEFLVSFYNNEISEKSEIFDDQFSVERPDGSNFTLKIRSTKLEDSAMYFCASTGETQYFGPGTRLLVL.

The V call is TRBV6-6, the J call TRBJ2-7; D is possibly TRBD1 (5 bases). This CDR3 is 14 amino acids long. V was cut by 8 bases and J by 7 bases, with 21 bases left in between. CDR1 is MNHNY, CDR2 SVGAGI, per germline (reference sequence). The CDR3 region has the DNA TGTGCCAGCGGGGCGATGAGTCAATTTTTAGAGCAGTACTTC. It yields the protein CASGAMSQFLEQYF.

The rearrangement uses TRBV7-2 and TRBJ1-5; 8 bases line up with TRBD1. This CDR3 has 17 amino acids. Germline lookup yields CDR1 SGHTA and CDR2 FQGNSA. After removal of 2 bases from V and 1 base from J, the junction contained 7 bases not matched to a gene. This CDR3 reads CASSLLLSGGSNQPQHF. In nucleotides, the CDR3 is TGTGCCAGCAGCTTACTCTTATCAGGGGGCAGCAATCAGCCCCAGCATTTT.

The chain employs TRBV4-3 and TRBJ2-7, with no clear D. From germline, CDR1 is LGHNA and CDR2 YSLEER. The CDR3 runs 14 residues. Between the trimmed V and J ends, which lost 1 base and 2 bases, there was a span of 9 bases. In DNA form, the CDR3 reads TGCGCCAGCAGCCAAGGACTTCAAACCTACGAGCAGTACTTC. As protein: CASSQGLQTYEQYF.

This clone appeared a few times. The chain is built from TRBV7-9 and TRBJ2-7; 8 bases align to TRBD1. Germline CDR1 SEHNR, CDR2 FQNEAQ (reference sequence). The ends lost 5 bases at V and 3 bases at J; junction bases unmatched: 9. The length of the CDR3 is 15 residues. CDR3 coding DNA: TGTGCCAGCAGCCAGGGGACAGGTGTTATCTACGAGCAGTACTTC. It codes for CASSQGTGVIYEQYF. Filled out from reference TRBV7-9 and TRBJ2-7, the complete variable domain reads DTGVSQNPRHKITKRGQNVTFRCDPISEHNRLYWYRQTLGQGPEFLTYFQNEAQLEKSRLLSDRFSAERPKGSFSTLEIQRTEQGDSAMYLCASSQGTGVIYEQYFGPGTRLTVT.

The chain carries TRBV6-1 and TRBJ1-3; TRBD1 is a possible D gene (6 bases). CDR3 length: 16 amino acids. Germline V lookup: CDR1 MNHNS, CDR2 SASEGT. V lost 1 base, J lost 2 bases, and 12 bases lay in between. The CDR3 protein is CASSEVVTGTGNTIYF. The CDR3 DNA reads TGTGCCAGCAGTGAAGTGGTGACAGGCACTGGAAACACCATATATTTT.

This chain connects TRBV27 to TRBJ2-7; D gene unclear. CDR3 length: 14 residues. V lost 5 bases, J lost 4 bases, and 15 bases lay in between. Per germline, CDR1 MNHEY and CDR2 SMNVEV (reference sequence). CDR3 residues: CASSPTAPRYEQYF. CDR3 DNA sequence: TGTGCCAGCAGTCCTACGGCCCCCAGGTACGAGCAGTACTTC.